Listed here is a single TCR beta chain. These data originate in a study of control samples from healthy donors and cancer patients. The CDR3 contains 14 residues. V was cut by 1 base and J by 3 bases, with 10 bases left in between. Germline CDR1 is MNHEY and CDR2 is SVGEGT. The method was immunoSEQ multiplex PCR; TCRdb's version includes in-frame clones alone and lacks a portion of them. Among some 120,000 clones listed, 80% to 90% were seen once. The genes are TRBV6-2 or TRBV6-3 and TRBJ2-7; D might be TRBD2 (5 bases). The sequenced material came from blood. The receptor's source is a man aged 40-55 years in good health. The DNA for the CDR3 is TGTGCCAGCAGTTACTGGCGGGCCGTCTACGAGCAGTACTTC. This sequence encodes CASSYWRAVYEQYF.